This T cell receptor beta chain was identified in a study of CD8+ T cells in alopecia areata (dated by TCRdb to the late 2010s). About the study as a whole: Female C3H/HeJ recipients, roughly 6-10 weeks old, were grafted with skin from C3H/HeJ donors with spontaneous alopecia (roughly 6-13 months old). In humans, TCRbeta sequencing was performed on scalp tissue and on sorted CD4+ and CD8+ peripheral blood T cells from healthy controls and from patients with patchy or totalis/universalis alopecia areata. Scalp clonality was compared across normal scalp (n=4), patchy alopecia areata scalp (n=8), and alopecia totalis/universalis scalp (n=8). The RNA source kit depended on sample type: the PAXgene miRNA kit for fixed scalp, the miRNeasy kit for PBMCs, and the RNeasy kit for mouse skin. TCRbeta CDR3 regions were amplified by immunoSEQ multiplex PCR using 35 Vbeta forward and 13 Jbeta reverse primers. To study T cell clonal expansion in alopecia areata, the researchers applied high-throughput TCRbeta sequencing to both the C3H/HeJ mouse model and human patients. Broad study findings and their caveats: Compared with normal scalp, lesional scalp, particularly in alopecia totalis/universalis, had higher clonality and more expanded CD8+ clones, which suggests antigenic drive. Compared with mice, TCR sequences shared between patients were less clear, possibly partly because of HLA diversity across the patient population. Unlike mouse skin, which is dominated by gammadelta T cells, normal human skin has resident alphabeta T cells that are also sequenced, and this complicates analysis of the scalp TCR repertoire.

Libraries were prepared through the immunoSEQ multiplex PCR assay. RNA was extracted from all samples and reverse transcribed into cDNA as template for TCR sequencing. SuperScript III was used for first-strand cDNA synthesis, primed with a 2:1 mix of oligo-dT and random hexamers. A synthetic immune receptor repertoire was used to measure amplification bias, and any remaining bias was corrected computationally. Libraries were sequenced on Illumina HiSeq using 60 bp reads that covered the CDR3 and were read from J toward V. Per the source publication's procedure: Raw reads were preprocessed to remove errors, and CDR3 was defined by IMGT conventions from the conserved cysteine to phenylalanine. Clonality was calculated as 1 minus Shannon entropy normalized by log2 of the number of productive unique TCRs. Whether each scalp clone was CD4 or CD8 was inferred by checking scalp TCRbeta sequences against the CD4 and CD8 repertoires from sorted blood. TCRdb's version of the immuneACCESS table is confined to in-frame rearrangements and falls short of the full clone set. An unresolved V gene accounts for under half of the shortfall where checked; the remainder is of unknown origin. V, J and clone size reflect that table, while D and trimming were determined from the DNA. The data for this sample show about 270,000 clones, each detected more than once. 1.2% of the sample rests with the top ten.

This clone was seen more than once but under ten times. What this receptor recognizes is not known. Since the receptor is from a mouse, mouse gene names and germline sequences apply. The read ends 4 residues before the CDR3 terminus; that terminus is restored from the germline J gene. Trimming takes 2 bases off V and 1 base off J; junction bases not matched to a gene: 3. The germline V gene yields GKSSPN for CDR1 and SITVG for CDR2. The CDR3 has 15 amino acids, counting the end cysteine and phenylalanine. Only the CDR3 bases that were read are kept: 33 of them, in frame from base 1. Pooled mouse cutaneous lymph node cells were stained for CD4, CD8alpha, NKG2D, NKG2ACE and other markers and were then sorted on a BD Influx.

Sequencing used CD4+ T cells sorted from a lymph node. The chain joins TRBV31 to TRBJ1-2, with TRBD1 identical over 11 junction bases. This TCR was recovered from a C3H/HeJ mouse with alopecia areata. Mice in this strain carry MHC haplotype H2-k. The CDR3 has the sequence CAWSGDRGKNSDYTF. The DNA read from the CDR3 is TGTGCCTGGAGTGGGGACAGGGGGAAAAACTCC.